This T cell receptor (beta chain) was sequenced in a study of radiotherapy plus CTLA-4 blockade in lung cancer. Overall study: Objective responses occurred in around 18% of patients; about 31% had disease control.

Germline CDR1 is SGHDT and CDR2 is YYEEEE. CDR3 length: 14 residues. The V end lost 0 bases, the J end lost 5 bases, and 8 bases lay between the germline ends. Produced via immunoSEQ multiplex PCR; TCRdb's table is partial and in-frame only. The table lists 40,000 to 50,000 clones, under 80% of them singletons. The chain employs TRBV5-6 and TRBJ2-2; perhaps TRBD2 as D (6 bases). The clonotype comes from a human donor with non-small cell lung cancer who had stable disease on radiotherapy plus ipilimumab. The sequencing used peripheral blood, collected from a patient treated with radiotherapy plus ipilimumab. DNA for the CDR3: TGTGCCAGCAGCTTGGGAGGAGGGACCGGGGAGCTGTTTTTT. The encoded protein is CASSLGGGTGELFF.